The clone carrying this T cell receptor (beta chain) occurred many times. Its specificity is unknown. The V segment lost 8 bases and the J segment 1 base; nucleotides outside the gene matches: 15. The CDR3 is 18 residues long. Per the germline V gene, CDR1 is SEHNR and CDR2 is FQNEAQ (reference sequence). Lesional scalp punch biopsies and peripheral blood were collected from alopecia areata patients. Using a FACSAria, the CD4+ and CD8+ T cells were sorted from the PBMCs. This specimen belongs to a study of CD8+ T cells in alopecia areata. Study-wide results and limits: Scalp samples also yield sequences of resident alphabeta T cells from normal skin. Higher clonality was seen in lesional scalp than in normal scalp, especially in alopecia totalis/universalis.

Once RNA had been extracted, it was reverse transcribed into cDNA to act as the sequencing template. Assay: immunoSEQ multiplex PCR; the TCRdb copy retains only in-frame clones and omits some. The table shows about 110,000 clones, with under 60% occurring only once. This clonotype originated in a human donor with alopecia areata. The sequenced sample consisted of NKG2D-low CD8+ T cells sorted from blood. This chain uses TRBV7-9 with TRBJ2-4; 9 bases align to TRBD1. The chain's CDR3 is CASLPDTGGPNAKNIQYF. CDR3 coding DNA: TGTGCCAGCCTCCCCGACACAGGGGGCCCCAATGCCAAAAACATTCAGTACTTC.